The clone carrying this T cell receptor (beta chain) was counted only a few times. Its matching antigen is unknown. This record comes from a study of T cells in Graves' hyperthyroidism and ophthalmopathy. About the study: Specimen type is peripheral blood, collected at initial diagnosis prior to any treatment. Study-level findings and limits: Ophthalmopathy prediction by the model preceded onset by a median approximately 6.9 months.

The TCR beta CDR3 regions underwent amplification using RNA transcripts as the source. Using the HTBI primer set, a first-round RT-PCR was run on the TCR CDR3. A single record per CDR3 protein comes from TCRdb applying MiXCR to the multiplex PCR reads. The data contain around 700,000 distinct CDR3 sequences, about 17% of them seen just once; the ten biggest clones take up roughly a sixth. Trimming shortened V by 5 bases and J by 4 bases, and 23 bases separated the two germline ends. The V gene's germline CDR1 is SNHLY and CDR2 FYNNEI. This CDR3 is 17 amino acids long. The clonotype was recovered from a woman aged 45 to 65 with Graves' hyperthyroidism that later progressed to Graves' ophthalmopathy. Source material: blood. The chain uses TRBV2 and TRBJ2-5; the D gene is possibly TRBD2 (6 bases). CDR3 protein: CASSYYGGTGTRETQYF. The CDR3 DNA sequence: TGTGCCAGCAGTTACTACGGAGGGACCGGGACTCGAGAGACCCAGTACTTC.